The 21 T cell receptor beta chains reported below all come from one sample, sequenced in a study of blood T cells in healthy people across ages. The authors ran a second PCR of about 7 to 12 cycles using a sample-barcoded 5' primer and a J-beta primer mix. MiXCR, run by TCRdb on the 5' RACE reads, gives a single entry per CDR3 protein. The sample holds approximately 2,000,000 distinct CDR3 sequences, 35% to 50% seen once. The sequenced sample consisted of blood. The origin of the receptors is a human donor in good health.

This clonotype turned up a few times. The chain joins TRBV12-3 or TRBV12-4 to TRBJ1-4, with a tentative D call TRBD1 (6 bases). The CDR3 covers 15 residues. V lost 5 bases and J 8 bases, leaving 18 bases between the germline ends. CDR3 bases: TGTGCCAGCAGTCAGCACAGGGTAGGAGGAGAAAAACTGTTTTTT. Translation: CASSQHRVGGEKLFF.

The V gene is TRBV7-2, the J gene TRBJ1-2; D is possibly TRBD1 (6 bases). This CDR3 contains 17 residues. Germline V gene lookup returns CDR1 SGHTA and CDR2 FQGNSA. The germline V and J ends were trimmed by 5 bases and 0 bases, with 19 bases remaining between them. CDR3: CASSPVSTGTANYGYTF. The CDR3 bases are TGTGCCAGCAGCCCCGTAAGCACAGGGACGGCTAACTATGGCTACACCTTC.

This clonotype has a handful of counts. J is TRBJ2-6 and V is TRBV6-1, with no clear D. V shed 8 bases and J shed 0 bases, with 17 bases lying between them. CDR3 size: 17 residues. Germline V gene lookup returns CDR1 MNHNS and CDR2 SASEGT. The CDR3 is CASPKIQRISGANVLTF. DNA for the CDR3: TGTGCCAGCCCCAAAATACAGAGAATCTCTGGGGCCAACGTCCTGACTTTC.

This rearrangement joins TRBV4-1 to TRBJ2-2, with TRBD1 matching over 7 bases. Germline lookup yields CDR1 MGHRA and CDR2 YSYEKL. Trimming took 2 bases from V and 1 from J; bases not matched to a gene: 4. The CDR3 is made up of 16 amino acids. The CDR3 DNA sequence: TGCGCCAGCAGCCAACGGACAGGAATGAACACCGGGGAGCTGTTTTTT. Its protein product is CASSQRTGMNTGELFF.

The table lists this clonotype with a few counts. This chain joins TRBV12-3 or TRBV12-4 and TRBJ2-5; D is possibly TRBD1 (6 bases). This CDR3 contains 13 residues. With 7 bases removed from V and 5 bases from J, the gap between germline ends came to 14 bases. The CDR3 coding sequence is TGTGCCAGCACCTTGGGGGCAGCGGAGACCCAGTACTTC. Translation gives CASTLGAAETQYF.

The rearrangement uses TRBV6-5 and TRBJ1-1; TRBD1 aligns across 8 bases. The CDR3 loop spans 14 amino acids. CDR1 MNHEY and CDR2 SVGAGI come from the germline V gene. V lost 2 bases and J lost 8; bases outside the gene matches: 7. The CDR3 loop reads CASSYVAGGFEAFF. The CDR3 DNA sequence: TGTGCCAGCAGTTACGTGGCAGGGGGCTTCGAAGCTTTCTTT.

CDR3 residues: CASSPRYNEQYF. CDR3 coding DNA: TGTGCCAGCAGCCCAAGGTACAATGAGCAGTACTTC. V and J are TRBV13 and TRBJ2-4; no reliable D call. Germline CDR1 reads PRHDT; CDR2 reads FYEKMQ (reference sequence). The ends were cut back, 5 bases at V and 13 bases at J, with 15 bases in the middle. The CDR3 is made up of 12 amino acids.

The rearrangement links TRBV29-1 to TRBJ1-2; a weak D match, TRBD1 (5 bases). CDR3 length: 13 amino acids. Trimming took off 7 bases at V and 4 bases at J, with 16 bases between the two ends. CDR1 SQVTM and CDR2 ANQGSEA come from the germline V gene. CDR3 residues: CSGFSGEGYGYTF. CDR3 coding DNA: TGCAGCGGCTTTTCGGGGGAGGGCTATGGCTACACCTTC.

There are a few counts of this clonotype. The CDR3 spells CSAVLSQGFSGYTF. CDR3 DNA sequence: TGCAGTGCTGTCTTAAGCCAGGGGTTCTCTGGCTACACCTTC. V is TRBV20-1 and J is TRBJ1-2; possibly TRBD1 for D (6 bases). The CDR3 is 14 amino acids. The V gene's germline CDR1 is DFQATT and CDR2 SNEGSKA (reference sequence). V was pared by 5 bases and J by 7 bases, with 20 bases between.

The gene calls are TRBV20-1 and TRBJ2-1; D is possibly TRBD2 (6 bases). The V gene lost 4 bases and the J gene lost 9 bases, with 13 bases spanning the gap. The CDR3 loop spans 12 amino acids. Germline-derived CDR1 and CDR2 are DFQATT and SNEGSKA (reference sequence). CDR3 in amino acids: CSANPGGGEQFF. The CDR3, as DNA: TGCAGTGCTAATCCCGGGGGTGGTGAGCAGTTCTTC.

The sample holds a few counts of this clonotype. J is TRBJ2-5 and V is TRBV9; 9 nucleotides match TRBD1. Germline V gives CDR1 SGDLS, CDR2 YYNGEE. The CDR3 runs 15 residues. Trimming removed 2 bases from V and 5 bases from J; junction bases left unmatched: 7. The CDR3 DNA reads TGTGCCAGCAGCGTTCGGACAGGGGAAGGGGAGACCCAGTACTTC. As protein: CASSVRTGEGETQYF.

The genes are TRBV28 and TRBJ2-1, with a possible D match to TRBD1 (5 bases). The germline V gene encodes CDR1 MDHEN and CDR2 SYDVKM. V was clipped by 5 bases and J by 7 bases, with 15 bases between them. CDR3 length equals 14 residues. The CDR3 region has the DNA TGTGCCAGCAGTCCTCACGTCACAGGAAATGAGCAGTTCTTC. Protein sequence: CASSPHVTGNEQFF.

The chain couples TRBV11-2 to TRBJ2-1; 9 nucleotides agree with TRBD2. The DNA end favors TRBJ2-7, so the J call may be wrong. Per germline, CDR1 SGHAT and CDR2 FQNNGV. This CDR3 contains 16 residues. The CDR3 reads CASSPWERGETYEQYF. Here the CDR3 DNA reads TGTGCCAGCAGCCCCTGGGAGCGGGGGGAAACCTACGAGCAGTACTTC.

The V and J genes are TRBV2 and TRBJ2-1; 8 bases map to TRBD1. The germline CDR1 and CDR2 sequences are SNHLY and FYNNEI. The CDR3 consists of 13 residues. V trimming: 8 bases; J trimming: 7 bases; junction bases outside the gene matches: 7. Here the CDR3 reads CASQGQGVNEQFF. The CDR3, as DNA: TGTGCCAGCCAAGGACAGGGAGTTAATGAGCAGTTCTTC.

The genes are TRBV6-5 and TRBJ2-7; TRBD1 agrees at 7 bases. CDR3 size: 15 residues. CDR1 is MNHEY, CDR2 SVGAGI, per germline. V shed 0 bases, J shed 3 bases, and the junction held 5 bases outside the gene matches. The DNA for the CDR3 is TGTGCCAGCAGTTACTCCATGGGACAGCTCTACGAGCAGTACTTC. As protein: CASSYSMGQLYEQYF.

This sequence joins TRBV4-1 and TRBJ2-3, with 7 bases that match TRBD1. Germline V gene data show CDR1 as MGHRA and CDR2 as YSYEKL. The CDR3 contains 18 residues. Unmatched junction bases numbered 14, after V lost 3 bases and J lost 2 bases. CDR3 in DNA: TGCGCCAGCAGCCACCAGAGAAGGGGACAGACCTACACAGATACGCAGTATTTT. It codes for CASSHQRRGQTYTDTQYF.

This clonotype was found a few times. The genes are TRBV7-3 and TRBJ2-1; D call uncertain. Germline V gene lookup returns CDR1 SGHTA and CDR2 FQGTGA. This CDR3 contains 13 residues. The V end lost 1 base, the J end lost 12 bases, and 13 bases lay between the germline ends. CDR3 DNA sequence: TGTGCCAGCAGCTTAATAGGTGTCGGGTGGCAGTTCTTC. This gives the protein CASSLIGVGWQFF.

This clonotype has only a few counts. The CDR3, as DNA: TGTGCCAGCAGCTTAGGACAGGGGACACTTCTCGAGCAGTACTTC. Amino acids: CASSLGQGTLLEQYF. The V call is TRBV7-9, the J call TRBJ2-7, with TRBD1 matching 8 bases. The CDR3 is made up of 15 amino acids. Germline V lookup: CDR1 SEHNR, CDR2 FQNEAQ (reference sequence). Trimming cost V 1 base and J 6 bases; bases outside gene matches: 8.

CDR3 nucleotides: TGTGCCAGCAGCCGAACGCTGAGTAATACGCAGTATTTT. Translation gives CASSRTLSNTQYF. The V and J genes are TRBV7-2 and TRBJ2-3; D not resolved. The CDR3 extends over 13 amino acids. Trimming removed 5 bases from V and 7 bases from J, with 13 bases in between. Germline CDR1 and CDR2: SGHTA and FQGNSA.

The chain employs TRBV28 and TRBJ1-1, with 7 bases aligning to TRBD1. This CDR3 is 13 amino acids long. The germline V gene encodes CDR1 MDHEN and CDR2 SYDVKM. Germline trimming cut 6 bases from V and 4 bases from J; bases unmatched to any gene: 5. The CDR3 nucleotides are TGTGCCAGCAGGCAGGGGGGAGGCACTGAAGCTTTCTTT. This codes for CASRQGGGTEAFF.

The chain is built from TRBV12-3 or TRBV12-4 and TRBJ2-5, with D perhaps being TRBD1 or TRBD2 (6 bases each). This CDR3 comprises 17 residues. The ends were cut back, 3 bases at V and 4 bases at J, with 21 bases in the middle. CDR3 DNA: TGTGCCAGCAGTTTTGAGGTGCTGGAGGGGGAAGGAGAGACCCAGTACTTC. This sequence encodes CASSFEVLEGEGETQYF.